The next 10 T cell receptor beta chains were all read from a single sample in a study of T cell repertoires in cytomegalovirus infection (dated by TCRdb to the late 2010s). The sequencer listed for this sample is Illumina HiSeq 1500. TCRdb took the public reads, trimmed them with fastp at Q25, ran MiXCR for clone calling and kept in-frame beta chains. CDR3 protein duplicates are merged, each entry listing the most common genes and DNA. For this sample there are about 250,000 distinct CDR3 sequences; around an eighth appear just once. Together, the top ten hold approximately 1.8% of the sample. Sequenced material: PBMCs. These receptors were collected from a human donor in good health (CMV status not recorded). Some clones in this sample may be carry-over from other donors' samples.

The chain links TRBV20-1 to TRBJ2-3; D gene unclear. Trimming removed 2 bases at V and 4 bases at J, with 10 bases between. This CDR3 has 13 residues. Germline V gene data show CDR1 as DFQATT and CDR2 as SNEGSKA (reference sequence). CDR3 amino acids: CSARPDPPDTQYF. For the CDR3, the DNA is TGCAGTGCTAGACCTGACCCGCCAGATACGCAGTATTTT.

The V and J genes are TRBV7-9 and TRBJ1-3; D is ambiguous. This CDR3 has 14 residues. Looked up from germline, CDR1 is SEHNR and CDR2 is FQNEAQ (reference sequence). V lost 5 bases, J lost 0 bases, and 8 bases lay in between. CDR3 bases: TGTGCCAGCAGCCTTTTTGGCTCTGGAAACACCATATATTTT. This codes for CASSLFGSGNTIYF.

This clonotype was counted ten times or more. The V call is TRBV7-2, the J call TRBJ2-1; 10 positions agree with TRBD2. V gave up 3 bases and J gave up 10 bases; unmatched junction bases: 9. The CDR3 extends over 15 amino acids. Germline V gene data show CDR1 as SGHTA and CDR2 as FQGNSA. CDR3 region: CASSLERGGRREQFF. As DNA, the CDR3 is TGTGCCAGCAGCTTGGAGCGGGGGGGCCGGCGGGAGCAGTTCTTC.

This clonotype appeared a few times. This chain joins TRBV29-1 and TRBJ1-4, with no clear D. Trimming shortened V by 3 bases and J by 8 bases, and 13 bases separated the two germline ends. CDR3 length equals 13 residues. Germline V CDR1 and CDR2: SQVTM, ANQGSEA. DNA of the CDR3: TGCAGCGTTGAGGCGCATGAGGCCGAAAAACTGTTTTTT. Translation gives CSVEAHEAEKLFF.

This clonotype has a count of ten or more. The gene calls are TRBV7-9 and TRBJ1-2; no firm D call. There are 13 residues in the CDR3. Deletions cut 5 bases from V and 2 bases from J, with 9 bases between. Germline assignment: CDR1 SEHNR and CDR2 FQNEAQ (reference sequence). CDR3 nucleotides: TGTGCCAGCAGCCCTTTGGCGAACTATGGCTACACCTTC. Protein: CASSPLANYGYTF. The whole variable domain, filled in from reference TRBV7-9 and TRBJ1-2, reads DTGVSQNPRHKITKRGQNVTFRCDPISEHNRLYWYRQTLGQGPEFLTYFQNEAQLEKSRLLSDRFSAERPKGSFSTLEIQRTEQGDSAMYLCASSPLANYGYTFGSGTRLTVV.

V is TRBV27 and J is TRBJ1-3; weak D call: TRBD1 (5 bases). Germline CDR1 and CDR2: MNHEY and SMNVEV (reference sequence). V was trimmed by 5 bases and J by 1 base, leaving 15 bases between them. The CDR3 is 16 amino acids. This chain's CDR3 is CASSPYSSGSGNTIYF. The CDR3 bases are TGTGCCAGCAGTCCATATTCCTCAGGGTCTGGAAACACCATATATTTT.

This sequence joins TRBV12-5 and TRBJ2-7; 10 bases fit TRBD1. Trimming removed 8 bases from V and 7 bases from J; junction bases left unmatched: 14. This CDR3 is built from 15 residues. Per the germline V gene, CDR1 is LGHNT and CDR2 is FRNRAP. The CDR3 loop is CASRSRDRGIAEQYF. CDR3 coding DNA: TGTGCTAGTAGGTCCCGGGACAGGGGTATTGCTGAGCAGTACTTC.

This clonotype was counted only a few times. The chain recombines TRBV11-3 with TRBJ2-1; D not resolved. The CDR3 totals 12 residues. The germline gives CDR1 SGHNT, CDR2 YENEEA. V was pared by 5 bases and J by 5 bases, with 7 bases between. Here the CDR3 reads CASSEIDNEQFF. CDR3 DNA sequence: TGTGCCAGCAGCGAGATAGACAATGAGCAGTTCTTC.

This clonotype showed up many times. V is TRBV28 and J is TRBJ2-3; the D gene is possibly TRBD2 (6 bases). Per the germline V gene, CDR1 is MDHEN and CDR2 is SYDVKM. With 3 bases removed from V and 6 bases from J, the gap between germline ends came to 25 bases. This CDR3 has 18 amino acids. CDR3 bases: TGTGCCAGCAGTTTGGCTGAGTTTCGGGAGCGGTGGGGGGATACGCAGTATTTT. The encoded protein is CASSLAEFRERWGDTQYF.

This clonotype appeared many times. The chain is built from TRBV7-2 and TRBJ2-5; D unresolved. Germline loops: CDR1 SGHTA, CDR2 FQGNSA. The length of the CDR3 is 15 residues. V was pared by 5 bases and J by 2 bases, with 15 bases between. The DNA of the CDR3 is TGTGCCAGCAGCCCCCAGGTCGCCCCACAAGAGACCCAGTACTTC. Encoded protein: CASSPQVAPQETQYF.